This T cell receptor (beta chain) was recorded in a study of T cell repertoires in cytomegalovirus infection. Study background: CMV infection plus the matching HLA type was flagged by public TCR beta signatures.

MiXCR, applied by TCRdb to the reads, yields one record per CDR3 protein. Found here are hundreds of thousands of distinct CDR3 sequences, roughly 31% of them singletons; the top ten hold over 13%. This clonotype was counted at least ten times. Antigen: not known. The CDR3 length is 13 residues. Germline CDR1 is SEHNR and CDR2 is FQNEAQ (reference sequence). V was pared by 10 bases and J by 5 bases, with 16 bases between. This receptor was identified in a human donor in good health (CMV status not recorded). Some clones in this sample may be carry-over from other donors' samples. The V and J genes are TRBV7-9 and TRBJ2-3, with no clear D. Sample: cultured CD8+ T cells from PBMCs, taken from culture after CMV antigen stimulation. The CDR3 reads CATRVGSGDTQYF. For the CDR3, the DNA is TGTGCCACCCGGGTTGGTTCCGGAGATACGCAGTATTTT.